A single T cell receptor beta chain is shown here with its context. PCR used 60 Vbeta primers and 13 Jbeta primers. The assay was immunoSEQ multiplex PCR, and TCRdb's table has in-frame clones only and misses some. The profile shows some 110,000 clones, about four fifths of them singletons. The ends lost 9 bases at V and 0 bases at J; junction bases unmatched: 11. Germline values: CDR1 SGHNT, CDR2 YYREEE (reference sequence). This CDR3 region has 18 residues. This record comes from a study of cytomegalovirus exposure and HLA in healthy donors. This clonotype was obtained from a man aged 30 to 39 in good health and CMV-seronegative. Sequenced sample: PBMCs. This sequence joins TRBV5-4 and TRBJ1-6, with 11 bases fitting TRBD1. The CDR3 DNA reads TGTGCCATCCAACCCGGGACAGGGGGGAGCTCCTATAATTCACCCCTCCACTTT. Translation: CAIQPGTGGSSYNSPLHF.